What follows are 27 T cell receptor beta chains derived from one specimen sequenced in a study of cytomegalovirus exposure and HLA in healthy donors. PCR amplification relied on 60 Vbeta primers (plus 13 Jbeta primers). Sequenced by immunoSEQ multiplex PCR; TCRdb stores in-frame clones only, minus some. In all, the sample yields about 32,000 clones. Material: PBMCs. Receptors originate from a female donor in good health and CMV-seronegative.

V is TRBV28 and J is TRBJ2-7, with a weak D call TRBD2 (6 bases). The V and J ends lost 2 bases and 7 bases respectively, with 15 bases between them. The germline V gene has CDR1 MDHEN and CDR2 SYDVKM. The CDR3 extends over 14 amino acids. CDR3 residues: CASSLGGNGEEQYF. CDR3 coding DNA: TGTGCCAGCAGTTTAGGAGGGAACGGGGAGGAGCAGTACTTC.

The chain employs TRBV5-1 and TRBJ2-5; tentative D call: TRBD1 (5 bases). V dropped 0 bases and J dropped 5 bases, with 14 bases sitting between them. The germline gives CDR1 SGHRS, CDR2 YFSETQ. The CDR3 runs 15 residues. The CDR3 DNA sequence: TGCGCCAGCAGCTTGGGGTCAGGGTTGCAGGAGACCCAGTACTTC. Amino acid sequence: CASSLGSGLQETQYF.

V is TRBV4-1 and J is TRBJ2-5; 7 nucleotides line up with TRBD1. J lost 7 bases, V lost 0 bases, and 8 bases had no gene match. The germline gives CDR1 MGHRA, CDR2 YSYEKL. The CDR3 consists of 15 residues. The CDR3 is CASSQDPGDSGTQYF. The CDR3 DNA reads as TGCGCCAGCAGCCAAGATCCAGGGGACAGTGGGACCCAGTACTTC.

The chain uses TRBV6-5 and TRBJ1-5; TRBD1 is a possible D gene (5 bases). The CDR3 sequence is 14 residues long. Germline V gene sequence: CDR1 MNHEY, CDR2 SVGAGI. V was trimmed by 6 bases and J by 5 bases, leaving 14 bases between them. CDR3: CASRPTGGYQPQHF. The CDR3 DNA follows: TGTGCCAGCAGACCCACTGGGGGGTATCAGCCCCAGCATTTT.

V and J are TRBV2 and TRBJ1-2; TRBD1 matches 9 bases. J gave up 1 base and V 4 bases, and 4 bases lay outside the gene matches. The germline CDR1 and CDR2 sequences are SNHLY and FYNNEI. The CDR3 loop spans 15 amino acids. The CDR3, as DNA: TGTGCCAGCAGTGTACAGGGGGCCTTTAACTATGGCTACACCTTC. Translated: CASSVQGAFNYGYTF.

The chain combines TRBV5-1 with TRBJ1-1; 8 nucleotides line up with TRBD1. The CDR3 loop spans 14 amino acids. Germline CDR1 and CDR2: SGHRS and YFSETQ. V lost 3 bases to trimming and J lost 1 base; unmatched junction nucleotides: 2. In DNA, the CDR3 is TGCGCCAGCAGCTCAGGACAGGGGAACACTGAAGCTTTCTTT. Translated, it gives CASSSGQGNTEAFF.

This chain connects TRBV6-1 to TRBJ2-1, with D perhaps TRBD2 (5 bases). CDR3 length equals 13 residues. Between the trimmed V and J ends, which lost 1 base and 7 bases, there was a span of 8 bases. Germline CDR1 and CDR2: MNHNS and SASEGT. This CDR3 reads CASSEDGENEQFF. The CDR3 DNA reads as TGTGCCAGCAGTGAAGATGGGGAGAATGAGCAGTTCTTC.

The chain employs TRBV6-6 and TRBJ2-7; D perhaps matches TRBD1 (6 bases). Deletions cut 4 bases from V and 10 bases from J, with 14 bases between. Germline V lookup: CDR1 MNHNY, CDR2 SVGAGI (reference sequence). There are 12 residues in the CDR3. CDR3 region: CASSLSRQDQYF. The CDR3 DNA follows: TGTGCCAGCAGTTTATCGCGACAGGACCAGTACTTC.

Here the CDR3 reads CASSENPAGYNEQFF. The DNA of the CDR3 is TGTGCCAGCAGCGAAAATCCAGCGGGTTACAATGAGCAGTTCTTC. The chain recombines TRBV2 with TRBJ2-1, with D tentatively TRBD2 (6 bases). Trimming stripped 6 bases from V and 4 bases from J, with 16 bases between. Germline V gene lookup returns CDR1 SNHLY and CDR2 FYNNEI. The CDR3 totals 15 residues. The variable domain in full, with the rest retrieved from reference TRBV2 and TRBJ2-1, is EPEVTQTPSHQVTQMGQEVILRCVPISNHLYFYWYRQILGQKVEFLVSFYNNEISEKSEIFDDQFSVERPDGSNFTLKIRSTKLEDSAMYFCASSENPAGYNEQFFGPGTRLTVL.

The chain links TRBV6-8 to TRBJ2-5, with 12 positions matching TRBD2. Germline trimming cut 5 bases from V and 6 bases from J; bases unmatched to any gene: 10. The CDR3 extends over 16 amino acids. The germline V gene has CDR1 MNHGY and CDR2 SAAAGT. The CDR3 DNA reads TGTGCCAGCAGTGGGACTAGCGGGCGGGCGAAGAAGACCCAGTACTTC. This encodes CASSGTSGRAKKTQYF.

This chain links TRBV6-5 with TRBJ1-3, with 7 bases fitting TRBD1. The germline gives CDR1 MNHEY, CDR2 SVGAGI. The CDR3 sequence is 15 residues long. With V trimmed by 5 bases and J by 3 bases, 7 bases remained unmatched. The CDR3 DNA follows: TGTGCCAGCAGTCCCTACAGGGGAGGTGGAAACACCATATATTTT. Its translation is CASSPYRGGGNTIYF.

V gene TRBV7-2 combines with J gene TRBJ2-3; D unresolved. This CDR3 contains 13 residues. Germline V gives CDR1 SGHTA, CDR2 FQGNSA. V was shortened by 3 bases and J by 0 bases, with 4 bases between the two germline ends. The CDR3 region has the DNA TGTGCCAGCAGCTTTCAGAGCACAGATACGCAGTATTTT. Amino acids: CASSFQSTDTQYF.

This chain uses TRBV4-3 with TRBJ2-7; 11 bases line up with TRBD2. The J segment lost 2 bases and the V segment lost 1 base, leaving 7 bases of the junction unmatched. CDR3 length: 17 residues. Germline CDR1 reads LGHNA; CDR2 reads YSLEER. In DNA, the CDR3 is TGCGCCAGCAGCCAAGGGACTAGCGGGCAACTCGCCTACGAGCAGTACTTC. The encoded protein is CASSQGTSGQLAYEQYF.

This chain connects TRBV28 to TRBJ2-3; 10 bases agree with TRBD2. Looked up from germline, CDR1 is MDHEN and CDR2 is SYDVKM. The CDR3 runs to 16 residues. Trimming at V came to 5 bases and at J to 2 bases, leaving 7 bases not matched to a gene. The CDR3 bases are TGTGCCAGCAGTCTTCGGACTAGCGGATACACAGATACGCAGTATTTT. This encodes CASSLRTSGYTDTQYF.

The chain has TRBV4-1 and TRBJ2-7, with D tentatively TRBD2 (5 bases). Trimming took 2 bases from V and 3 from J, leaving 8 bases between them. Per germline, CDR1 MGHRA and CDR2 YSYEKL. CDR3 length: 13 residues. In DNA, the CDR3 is TGCGCCAGCAGCCAATTCGGGGACTACGAGCAGTACTTC. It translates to CASSQFGDYEQYF.

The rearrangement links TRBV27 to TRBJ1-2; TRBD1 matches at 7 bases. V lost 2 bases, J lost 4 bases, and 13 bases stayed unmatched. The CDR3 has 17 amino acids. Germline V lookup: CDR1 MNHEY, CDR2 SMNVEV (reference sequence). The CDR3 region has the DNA TGTGCCAGCAGTTTAAATCCAAGGACAGGCCTTATCTATGGCTACACCTTC. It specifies CASSLNPRTGLIYGYTF.

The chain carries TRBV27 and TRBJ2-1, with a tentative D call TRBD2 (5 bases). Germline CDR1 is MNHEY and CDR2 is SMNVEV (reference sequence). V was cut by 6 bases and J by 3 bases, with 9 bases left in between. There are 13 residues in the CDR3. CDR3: CASRTGNYNEQFF. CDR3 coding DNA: TGTGCCAGCAGAACCGGGAACTACAATGAGCAGTTCTTC.

CDR3 loop: CSVKRDSPYEQYF. CDR3 nucleotide sequence: TGCAGCGTAAAACGGGACAGTCCCTACGAGCAGTACTTC. The rearrangement uses TRBV29-1 and TRBJ2-7, with TRBD1 matching over 7 bases. J gave up 2 bases and V 6 bases, and 7 bases lay outside the gene matches. The CDR3 has 13 residues. Germline V gene sequence: CDR1 SQVTM, CDR2 ANQGSEA.

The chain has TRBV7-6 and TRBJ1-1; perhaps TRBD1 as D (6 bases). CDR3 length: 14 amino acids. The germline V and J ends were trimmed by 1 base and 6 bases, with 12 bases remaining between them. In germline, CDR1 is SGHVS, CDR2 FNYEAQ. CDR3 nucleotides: TGTGCCAGCAGCTTAGGGATGTCAGGGGCTGAAGCTTTCTTT. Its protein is CASSLGMSGAEAFF.

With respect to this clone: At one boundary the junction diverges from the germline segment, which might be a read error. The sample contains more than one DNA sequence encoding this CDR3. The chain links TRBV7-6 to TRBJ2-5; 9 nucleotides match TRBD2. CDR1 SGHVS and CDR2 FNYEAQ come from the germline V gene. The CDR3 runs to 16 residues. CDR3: CASSLEGRGGPETQYF. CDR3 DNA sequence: TGTGCCAGCAGCTTAGAGGGGCGGGGGGGCCCGGAGACCCAATACTTC. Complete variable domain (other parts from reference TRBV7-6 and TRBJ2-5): GAGVSQSPRYKVTKRGQDVALRCDPISGHVSLYWYRQALGQGPEFLTYFNYEAQQDKSGLPNDRFSAERPEGSISTLTIQRTEQRDSAMYRCASSLEGRGGPETQYFGPGTRLLVL.

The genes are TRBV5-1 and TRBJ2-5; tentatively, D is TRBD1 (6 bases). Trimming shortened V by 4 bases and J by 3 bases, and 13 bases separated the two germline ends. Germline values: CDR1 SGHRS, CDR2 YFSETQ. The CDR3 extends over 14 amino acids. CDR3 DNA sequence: TGCGCCAGCAGCACCGGACAGTCCAAAGAGACCCAGTACTTC. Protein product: CASSTGQSKETQYF.

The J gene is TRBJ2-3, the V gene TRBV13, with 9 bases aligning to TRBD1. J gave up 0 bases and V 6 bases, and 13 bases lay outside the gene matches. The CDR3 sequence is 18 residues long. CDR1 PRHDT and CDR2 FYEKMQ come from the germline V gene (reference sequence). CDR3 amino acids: CASRRGQGLSHSTDTQYF. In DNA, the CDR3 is TGTGCCAGCAGAAGGGGACAGGGTTTATCACATAGCACAGATACGCAGTATTTT.

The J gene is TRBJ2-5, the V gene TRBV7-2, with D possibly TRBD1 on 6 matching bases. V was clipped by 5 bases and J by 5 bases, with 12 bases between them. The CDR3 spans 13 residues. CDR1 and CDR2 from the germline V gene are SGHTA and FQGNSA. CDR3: CASSLQGMETQYF. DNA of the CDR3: TGTGCCAGCAGCCTGCAGGGGATGGAGACCCAGTACTTC.

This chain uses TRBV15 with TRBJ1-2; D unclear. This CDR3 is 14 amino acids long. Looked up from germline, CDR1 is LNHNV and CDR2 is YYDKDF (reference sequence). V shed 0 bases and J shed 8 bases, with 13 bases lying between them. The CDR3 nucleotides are TGTGCCACCAGCAGAGACAGTCCCCTCTGGGGCTACACCTTC. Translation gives CATSRDSPLWGYTF.

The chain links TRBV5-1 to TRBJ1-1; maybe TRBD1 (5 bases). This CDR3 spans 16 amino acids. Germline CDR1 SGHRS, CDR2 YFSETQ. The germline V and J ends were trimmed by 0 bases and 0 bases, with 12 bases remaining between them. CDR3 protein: CASSLAESDMNTEAFF. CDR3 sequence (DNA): TGCGCCAGCAGCTTGGCCGAATCGGACATGAACACTGAAGCTTTCTTT.

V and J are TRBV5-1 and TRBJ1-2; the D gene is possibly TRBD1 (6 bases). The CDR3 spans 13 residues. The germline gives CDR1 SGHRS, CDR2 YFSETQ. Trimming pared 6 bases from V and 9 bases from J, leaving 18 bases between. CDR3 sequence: CASTQAQGWSYTF. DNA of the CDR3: TGCGCCAGCACCCAAGCACAGGGATGGAGCTACACCTTC.

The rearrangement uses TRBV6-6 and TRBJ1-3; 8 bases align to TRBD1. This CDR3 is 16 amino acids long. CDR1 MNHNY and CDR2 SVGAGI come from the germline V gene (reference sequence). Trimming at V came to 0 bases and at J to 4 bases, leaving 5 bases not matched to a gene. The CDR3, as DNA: TGTGCCAGCAGTTACTCAGCGGCAGGGGGCGGAAACACCATATATTTT. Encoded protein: CASSYSAAGGGNTIYF.